A selection of T cell receptor beta chains follows, all from one sample in a study of shared clonotypes between healthy human individuals. TCRdb's copy holds only in-frame clones and misses some; the assay was immunoSEQ multiplex PCR. Counted here are approximately 2.5 million clones, around 90% occurring once; the ten biggest clones make up more than 0.12%. Sequenced input: naive CD4+ T cells sorted from blood. These receptors were taken from a man between 18 and 29 years old in good health. The CDR3 runs from the conserved cysteine through the conserved F or W. The D gene is left open where the match is weak. Size values are once, few and many counts, or a class for expanded clones, and some rows have none.

d_gene	v_gene	abundance	j_gene	CDR3nt	CDR3aa
.	TRBV4-3	.	TRBJ2-1	TGCGCCAGCAGCCAAGACGGGAGAACTGAGCAGTTCTTC	CASSQDGRTEQFF
TRBD1	TRBV18	.	TRBJ1-2	TGTGCCAGCTCATCTGACAGGGTGGGCTATGGCTACACCTTC	CASSSDRVGYGYTF
.	TRBV5-4	once	TRBJ2-1	TGTGCCAGCAGCCCCACAAGTGTTCGGACCTACAATGAGCAGTTCTTC	CASSPTSVRTYNEQFF
.	TRBV7-2	few	TRBJ2-1	TGTGCCAGCAGCCACAGCTACAATGAGCAGTTCTTC	CASSHSYNEQFF
TRBD2	TRBV5-1	once	TRBJ2-3	TGCGCCAGCAGCCAAACCGGGGGGACCACAGATACGCAGTATTTT	CASSQTGGTTDTQYF
TRBD1	TRBV4-3	.	TRBJ2-3	TGCGCCAGCAGCCAAACAGGGGCTCCTAGCACAGATACGCAGTATTTT	CASSQTGAPSTDTQYF
TRBD2	TRBV27	.	TRBJ2-3	TGTGCCAGCAGTCCTAGCGGGAGGAGCACAGATACGCAGTATTTT	CASSPSGRSTDTQYF
TRBD1	TRBV7-2	.	TRBJ2-4	TGTGCCAGCAGCCTATCCGGGACAGGGTTGGTAGCCAAAAACATTCAGTACTTC	CASSLSGTGLVAKNIQYF
.	TRBV18	.	TRBJ2-5	TGTGCCAGCTCACCGGCAGCCGCATGGACCCAGTACTTC	CASSPAAAWTQYF
TRBD1	TRBV14	once	TRBJ2-1	TGTGCCAGCACCCCGTATCGGGACAGATACAATGAGCAGTTCTTC	CASTPYRDRYNEQFF
.	TRBV10-1	.	TRBJ2-3	TGCGCCAGCAGTGAAAAGGGGATTAGCACAGATACGCAGTATTTT	CASSEKGISTDTQYF
.	TRBV15	.	TRBJ1-2	TGTGCCACCAGCAGCACAGGAGACCACTATGGCTACACCTTC	CATSSTGDHYGYTF
.	TRBV18	.	TRBJ1-2	TGTGCCAGCTCACCCTCCACACAGGGACCCGATAACTATGGCTACACCTTC	CASSPSTQGPDNYGYTF
TRBD1	TRBV4-1	once	TRBJ1-4	TGCGCCAGCAGCCAAGGATCGACAGGGGGAGGCGAAAAACTGTTTTTT	CASSQGSTGGGEKLFF
.	TRBV14	.	TRBJ2-7	TGTGCCAGCAGCCAAGATTGGACAGACTACGAGCAGTACTTC	CASSQDWTDYEQYF
.	TRBV5-1	.	TRBJ2-7	TGCGCCAGCAGCTTGGGATCTACCCCGGAGCAGTACTTC	CASSLGSTPEQYF
.	TRBV6-1	few	TRBJ1-3	TGTGCCAGCGGCGAACCCGGAAACACCATATATTTT	CASGEPGNTIYF
TRBD1	TRBV7-9	.	TRBJ1-3	TGTGCCAGCAGCACAACCGGGACAGGTGGAAACACCATATATTTT	CASSTTGTGGNTIYF
.	TRBV5-4	.	TRBJ2-5	TGTGCCAGCGGGACACAAGAGACCCAGTACTTC	CASGTQETQYF
.	TRBV2	.	TRBJ1-1	TGTGCCAGCAGCCAACAGGGACCCACTGAAGCTTTCTTT	CASSQQGPTEAFF
.	TRBV10-1	few	TRBJ2-2	TGCGCCAGCAGTGAACGACCCACCGGGGAGCTGTTTTTT	CASSERPTGELFF
.	TRBV25-1	.	TRBJ2-7	TGTGCCAGCAGTGAAAGGGGTCGGGACGAGCAGTACTTC	CASSERGRDEQYF
.	TRBV15	.	TRBJ1-2	TGTGCCACCAGCAGAGAAACGGGGGGCGCGATCTATGGCTACACCTTC	CATSRETGGAIYGYTF
.	TRBV30	.	TRBJ1-5	TGTGCCTGGAGTTCCGAGGGCAATCAGCCCCAGCATTTT	CAWSSEGNQPQHF
.	TRBV19	.	TRBJ1-6	TGTGCCACCACAGAAGGGGGGTATAATTCACCCCTCCACTTT	CATTEGGYNSPLHF
.	TRBV30	once	TRBJ1-2	TGTGCCTGGAGTGTACGACAGGAGGCCGGCTACACCTTC	CAWSVRQEAGYTF
.	TRBV2	.	TRBJ1-4	TGTGCCAGCAGTCAGACCACAACTAATGAAAAACTGTTTTTT	CASSQTTTNEKLFF
.	TRBV5-1	.	TRBJ2-3	TGCGCCAGCAGCTTGGACCTGACAGATACGCAGTATTTT	CASSLDLTDTQYF
.	TRBV30	.	TRBJ1-5	TGTGCCTGGAGTTCCGAGGGAAGGGGAAATCAGCCCCAGCATTTT	CAWSSEGRGNQPQHF
TRBD1	TRBV7-8	.	TRBJ1-2	TGTGCCAGCAGCCCCGGGACAGGGAGGGTGTTTGTCTATGGCTACACCTTC	CASSPGTGRVFVYGYTF
TRBD2	TRBV10-2	.	TRBJ2-4	TGCGCCAGCTCCCCCGGGGGGGGGCTGACCAAAAACATTCAGTACTTC	CASSPGGGLTKNIQYF
.	TRBV5-1	.	TRBJ2-6	TGCGCCAGCAGCCCGGACGGGTCTGGGGCCAACGTCCTGACTTTC	CASSPDGSGANVLTF
.	TRBV10-3	.	TRBJ1-6	TGTGCCATCAGTGAGAGGGGGGCGAGGGATAATTCACCCCTCCACTTT	CAISERGARDNSPLHF
.	TRBV6-5	.	TRBJ1-4	TGTGCCAGCAGAGACAGTCCGAATGAAAAACTGTTTTTT	CASRDSPNEKLFF
TRBD2	TRBV5-1	.	TRBJ2-1	TGCGCCAGCAGCTTTGGCGGGAGCTCCTACAATGAGCAGTTCTTC	CASSFGGSSYNEQFF
.	TRBV30	.	TRBJ1-2	TGTGCCTGGAGTTCCCCCTCCCGAGGCTTCTATGGCTACACCTTC	CAWSSPSRGFYGYTF
TRBD1	TRBV4-1	.	TRBJ2-7	TGCGCCAGTAAACTCTTGGGACAGGGGAACTACGAGCAGTACTTC	CASKLLGQGNYEQYF
.	TRBV6-6	.	TRBJ1-1	TGTGCCAGCAGTTCTCGGACAGAGATGAACACTGAAGCTTTCTTT	CASSSRTEMNTEAFF
.	TRBV7-9	.	TRBJ1-3	TGTGCCAGCAGCTTAAGGGGGACTGGAAACACCATATATTTT	CASSLRGTGNTIYF
TRBD1	TRBV5-8	.	TRBJ2-7	TGTGCCAGCAGCACGGACAGGGTCTACGAGCAGTACTTC	CASSTDRVYEQYF
TRBD1	TRBV7-2	.	TRBJ1-6	TGTGCCAGCAGCTTAGTAGGACAGGGCGTAAATTCACCCCTCCACTTT	CASSLVGQGVNSPLHF
.	TRBV28	.	TRBJ2-7	TGTGCCAGCACCCCCCTTGGGGGAAGCTCCTACGAGCAGTACTTC	CASTPLGGSSYEQYF
.	TRBV29-1	once	TRBJ2-3	TGCAGCGTTGACGGCTTGAATACGCAGTATTTT	CSVDGLNTQYF
TRBD2	TRBV5-1	.	TRBJ2-7	TGCGCCAGCAGCCAGGATGACGGGACTACTGATTACGAGCAGTACTTC	CASSQDDGTTDYEQYF
.	TRBV30	.	TRBJ1-6	TGTGCCTGGAGTGCCCCAGGAAGGGGTAATTCACCCCTCCACTTT	CAWSAPGRGNSPLHF
.	TRBV4-1	.	TRBJ2-5	TGCGCCAGCAGCCAAGCCGGGGGGCACGGGGAGACCCAGTACTTC	CASSQAGGHGETQYF
TRBD2	TRBV5-4	.	TRBJ2-1	TGTGCCAGCAGCTTAGGGGGGCTAGCGGGAGGGCCTAATGAGCAGTTCTTC	CASSLGGLAGGPNEQFF
.	TRBV6-5	.	TRBJ2-7	TGTGCCAGCACCGCGGACAGAATCTCCTACGAGCAGTACTTC	CASTADRISYEQYF
.	TRBV6-6	few	TRBJ1-5	TGTGCCAGCAGCGCCGGGAGGGATAGCAATCAGCCCCAGCATTTT	CASSAGRDSNQPQHF
TRBD1	TRBV6-5	.	TRBJ1-4	TGTGCCAGCAGTTACTCGACAGGGGCTGGTAATGAAAAACTGTTTTTT	CASSYSTGAGNEKLFF
TRBD1	TRBV2	.	TRBJ2-7	TGTGCCAGCAGAGGGGACAGGGGCGAGCAGTACTTC	CASRGDRGEQYF